These T cell receptor beta chains were read from a single sample in a study of T cells in Graves' hyperthyroidism and ophthalmopathy. TCRdb ran MiXCR on the multiplex PCR reads and lists one entry per CDR3 protein. The repertoire holds over 700,000 distinct CDR3 sequences, with 38% as singletons. Material for sequencing was blood. The source of these receptors is a man between 18 and 35 years old with Graves' hyperthyroidism. Each CDR3 is given with its conserved first and last residue. D genes are given only for firm matches. Some rows have no size entry. The others give once, few or many, or a class for an expanded clone.

d_gene | j_gene | abundance | v_gene | CDR3nt | CDR3aa
NA | TRBJ1-4 | NA | TRBV19 | TGTGCCAGTAGTAAACGGGACACCGGGGAAAAACTGTTTTTT | CASSKRDTGEKLFF
TRBD2 | TRBJ2-7 | few | TRBV20-1 | TGCAGTGCACCTCGGACTAGCGGGAGACGGTACGAGCAGTACTTC | CSAPRTSGRRYEQYF
NA | TRBJ1-1 | few | TRBV5-1 | TGCGCCAGCAGCTTGGTTTTTGGGACTGAAGCTTTCTTT | CASSLVFGTEAFF
NA | TRBJ1-5 | NA | TRBV29-1 | TGCAGCGTTATCACCAGGAAAAATCAGCCCCAGCATTTT | CSVITRKNQPQHF
TRBD2 | TRBJ2-5 | many | TRBV29-1 | TGCAGCGTTGAAGAATGGACTAGCGGGAGTAGAGGAGAGACCCAGTACTTC | CSVEEWTSGSRGETQYF
TRBD1 | TRBJ1-1 | NA | TRBV19 | TGTGCCAGTAAGGCGGACAGGGGCACTGAAGCTTTCTTT | CASKADRGTEAFF
NA | TRBJ2-7 | NA | TRBV4-1 | TGCGCCAGCAGCCAAGTGGTCAGTCCCTACGAGCAGTACTTC | CASSQVVSPYEQYF
NA | TRBJ1-1 | NA | TRBV25-1 | TGTGCCAGCAGTGCTAGAGAACAGGGCAACACTGAAGCTTTCTTT | CASSAREQGNTEAFF
TRBD1 | TRBJ1-2 | few | TRBV29-1 | TGCAGCGTTGAGGACAGGGAAGGGGGAGGCTACACCTTC | CSVEDREGGGYTF
NA | TRBJ1-5 | few | TRBV2 | TGTGCCAGCAGTGACATAGGGACGATTAATCGGCCCCAGCATTTT | CASSDIGTINRPQHF
NA | TRBJ2-5 | many | TRBV29-1 | TGCAGCGTCCCTGCTAGCGACGAGACCCAGTACTTC | CSVPASDETQYF
TRBD1 | TRBJ2-6 | NA | TRBV7-3 | TGTGCCAGCAGCCCACAGACAGGGGTACCCTCTGGGGCCAACGTCCTGACTTTC | CASSPQTGVPSGANVLTF
NA | TRBJ1-1 | NA | TRBV6-2/TRBV6-3 | TGTGCCAGCAGTACTCCGGGAAAGACTGAAGCTTTCTTT | CASSTPGKTEAFF
NA | TRBJ2-5 | NA | TRBV6-5 | TGTGCCAGCAGGTCGCTAGCGCCGCGGGCTCAAGAGACCCAGTACTTC | CASRSLAPRAQETQYF
NA | TRBJ2-7 | NA | TRBV7-3 | TGTGCCAGCAGCTTTTATAGCGGCTACGAGCAGTACTTC | CASSFYSGYEQYF
TRBD1 | TRBJ1-2 | NA | TRBV10-3 | TGTGCCATCAGTCGAACAGGGGCCGGCTATGGCTACACCTTC | CAISRTGAGYGYTF